This T cell receptor (beta chain) was obtained from a study of OX40 agonist ivuxolimab in advanced cancers. With respect to the entire study: Ivuxolimab, which targeted the costimulatory receptor OX40 (CD134), was an agonistic, fully human IgG2 monoclonal antibody. Partial responses were achieved by three dose-escalation patients, of whom one had hepatocellular carcinoma and two had cutaneous melanoma. The paper covers the monotherapy dose-escalation part of the phase I ivuxolimab trial, which included N of about 56 patients. Of the approximately 50 dose-escalation patients, hepatocellular carcinoma was present in around 20, melanoma in approximately 15, renal cell carcinoma in 9 and head and neck cancer in 9. Patients were allowed to have had prior anti-PD-1, anti-PD-L1 or anti-CTLA-4 therapy, and approximately 37% of the dose-escalation patients had been treated with checkpoint inhibitors. The purpose of peripheral TCRbeta sequencing was to test whether ivuxolimab changed TCR sequence diversity and led to clonal T-cell expansion. Intravenous ivuxolimab was administered to patients every 2 weeks at six dose levels: 0.01, 0.1, 0.3, 1.5, 3 and 10 mg/kg. A male proportion of roughly 80% and a mean age of around 60 years, ranging from roughly 23 to 90, were recorded for the dose-escalation cohort.

The trial excluded patients who had a history of autoimmune disease or who were on systemic immunosuppression. Peripheral blood for TCR sequencing was drawn from every dose cohort at baseline, at cycle 4 day 1 and at cycle 7 day 1. The samples were drawn from a first-in-human, open-label, multicenter phase I dose-escalation trial of ivuxolimab. Adults with locally advanced or metastatic melanoma, renal cell, hepatocellular, or head and neck squamous cell carcinoma were enrolled in the trial. Before TCR sequencing, CD4+ and CD8+ T cells were separately sorted from peripheral blood. Turning to this clone: The specificity of this receptor is unknown. Per-base quality was not reported, and no clone a single base away is much larger than it.

To sequence the TCRbeta CDR3 region, genomic DNA was isolated from the sorted cells. TCRbeta CDR3 regions were sequenced using the immunoSEQ Assay. TCRdb took this table from immuneACCESS and kept in-frame rearrangements with V and J called. Such tables lack part of the clones; where checked against another copy, unresolved V genes explain under half of the gap, and the rest is unexplained. Present in this sample are some 19,000 clones, approximately 77% of which were seen just once. The ten top clones hold about 19% of the sample. Including the terminal cysteine and phenylalanine, the CDR3 comprises 15 residues. Only the CDR3 part of the read is kept: 45 bases, read in frame from the first base. V loses 8 bases of germline sequence and J loses 2 bases, and the interval between the two ends is 17 bases. Per the germline V gene (reference sequence), MNHEY is the CDR1 and SMNVEV is the CDR2. The investigation overall reported the following: In the 0.1-3.0 mg/kg groups, partial responders had among the lowest normalized peripheral clonal expansion, particularly in CD8+ T cells. Low levels of normalized T-cell clonal expansion were also seen in some nonresponding patients. Which antigens the clonally expanded peripheral T cells were specific for was not determined. On average, CD8+ T cells showed more expanded clones than CD4+ T cells after ivuxolimab. At doses of 0.1 to 3.0 mg/kg, clonal expansion of both CD4+ and CD8+ blood T cells was observed from baseline to week 6.

The specimen was CD4+ or CD8+ T cells sorted from blood, collected in a trial of the OX40 agonist ivuxolimab. The clonotype was recovered from an adult with an advanced solid tumor such as melanoma, head and neck, liver or kidney cancer. The V and J genes are TRBV27 and TRBJ2-3; no D segment can be confidently identified. The bases read TGTGCCAGCTCCCATACAGCGTTCCCCACAGATACGCAGTATTTT. Its product reads: CASSHTAFPTDTQYF.